This T cell receptor beta chain emerged from a study of T cell changes during pregnancy in multiple sclerosis. Method: immunoSEQ multiplex PCR; TCRdb's copy keeps in-frame clones and lacks some. The sample records about 40,000 clones, 80% to 95% being singletons. Germline CDR1 and CDR2: SEHNR and FQNEAQ (reference sequence). V gave up 5 bases and J gave up 14 bases; unmatched junction bases: 16. The CDR3 has 14 residues. The sequence was obtained from a female donor with multiple sclerosis, enrolled in a pregnancy study. The specimen comprised CD8+ T cells from peripheral blood mononuclear cells, sampled in the first trimester of pregnancy. V and J are TRBV7-9 and TRBJ2-3; 7 positions match TRBD2. The CDR3 sequence: CASSATGLQFILYF. The CDR3 nucleotides are TGTGCCAGCAGCGCGACGGGACTACAGTTTATTTTGTATTTT. Complete variable domain (other parts from reference TRBV7-9 and TRBJ2-3): DTGVSQNPRHKITKRGQNVTFRCDPISEHNRLYWYRQTLGQGPEFLTYFQNEAQLEKSRLLSDRFSAERPKGSFSTLEIQRTEQGDSAMYLCASSATGLQFILYFGPGTRLTVL.